Below, 17 T cell receptor beta chains from the same sample are listed, as sequenced in a study of T and B cells in COVID-19 patients. Multiplex PCR with BIOMED2 TRB-A/B primer pools amplified TRB rearrangements. TCRdb reprocessed the multiplex PCR reads via MiXCR and lists one record per CDR3 protein. Altogether roughly 9,400 distinct CDR3 sequences are present, 28% being singletons, with the ten largest covering 25% to 30%. Blood genomic DNA input for TRB amplification was about 240-550 ng. The specimen was blood. These receptors originate from a human donor who had recovered from COVID-19.

Of note for this clonotype: This may be a read error, as it is one base from a much larger clone. The V and J genes are TRBV30 and TRBJ2-1, with unresolved D. The DNA matches TRBJ2-7 better at its end, which makes the J call doubtful. Germline CDR1 GTSNPN, CDR2 SVGIG (reference sequence). The CDR3 has 13 amino acids. The CDR3 loop is CAWRGPTGNEQYF. The CDR3 DNA is TGTGCCTGGAGGGGCCCGACTGGTAATGAGCAGTACTTC.

This clonotype was recorded at least ten times. V and J are TRBV5-4 and TRBJ2-7, with 10 nucleotides matching TRBD1. Germline V lookup: CDR1 SGHNT, CDR2 YYREEE (reference sequence). This CDR3 spans 14 amino acids. V shed 3 bases, J shed 2 bases, and the junction held 2 bases outside the gene matches. The chain's CDR3 is CASSYGQGAYEQYF. CDR3 in DNA: TGTGCCAGCAGCTATGGACAGGGGGCCTACGAGCAGTACTTC.

Only one count was recorded for this clonotype. The chain joins TRBV20-1 to TRBJ2-3, with D perhaps being TRBD1 or TRBD2 (5 bases each). Germline V gene data show CDR1 as DFQATT and CDR2 as SNEGSKA (reference sequence). The CDR3 contains 12 residues. Between the trimmed V and J ends, which lost 7 bases and 3 bases, there was a span of 11 bases. CDR3 protein: CSGEGQTDTQYF. The CDR3 nucleotides are TGCAGTGGTGAGGGGCAAACAGATACGCAGTATTTT.

V gene TRBV6-1 combines with J gene TRBJ2-1; D call uncertain. Germline CDR1 reads MNHNS; CDR2 reads SASEGT. The CDR3 is 14 residues long. Trimming removed 7 bases at V and 0 bases at J, with 10 bases between. Written as DNA, the CDR3 is TGTGCCAGCAATGGACGGAGCTCCTACAATGAGCAGTTCTTC. It yields the protein CASNGRSSYNEQFF.

The rearrangement links TRBV20-1 to TRBJ2-3, with a tentative D call TRBD1 (5 bases). Germline CDR1 DFQATT, CDR2 SNEGSKA (reference sequence). Trimming took off 5 bases at V and 5 bases at J, with 8 bases between the two ends. This CDR3 comprises 11 residues. The CDR3 DNA sequence: TGCAGTGCTGGGGCCCTAGATACGCAGTATTTT. As protein: CSAGALDTQYF.

The chain couples TRBV6-2 or TRBV6-3 to TRBJ1-1; perhaps TRBD1 as D (5 bases). Trimming left V 0 bases short and J 3 bases short, with 14 bases between. Germline V gene lookup returns CDR1 MNHEY and CDR2 SVGEGT. The CDR3 sequence is 16 residues long. The CDR3 loop reads CASSYSPGRGDTEAFF. The CDR3 DNA is TGTGCCAGCAGTTACTCGCCAGGGAGAGGGGACACTGAAGCTTTCTTT.

The chain carries TRBV28 and TRBJ1-2; D is uncertain. Germline V CDR1 and CDR2: MDHEN, SYDVKM. The V end lost 6 bases, the J end lost 6 bases, and 17 bases lay between the germline ends. The CDR3 runs 14 residues. The CDR3 DNA is TGTGCCAGCAGACCCTCCGGAAGGGTGGATGGCTACACCTTC. Translation gives CASRPSGRVDGYTF.

The chain couples TRBV24-1 to TRBJ2-1; 15 bases line up with TRBD2. This CDR3 comprises 16 residues. Germline V gives CDR1 KGHDR, CDR2 SFDVKD. The V gene end was trimmed by 5 bases and the J gene end by 7 bases; junction bases not matched to a gene: 5. Here the CDR3 DNA reads TGTGCCACCAGTGGTGGGACTAGCGGGGGGCGTAATGAGCAGTTCTTC. Its translation is CATSGGTSGGRNEQFF.

This clonotype is labeled medium-sized. V gene TRBV27 combines with J gene TRBJ2-2, with 9 bases aligning to TRBD2. The CDR3 extends over 15 amino acids. Germline CDR1 and CDR2: MNHEY and SMNVEV (reference sequence). V was clipped by 4 bases and J by 1 base; unmatched bases: 1. The CDR3 loop reads CASSSSGVNTGELFF. Written as DNA, the CDR3 is TGTGCCAGCAGTTCTAGCGGGGTGAACACCGGGGAGCTGTTTTTT.

By share of the sample, this clonotype is medium-sized. The chain employs TRBV19 and TRBJ1-2; D may be TRBD1 (6 bases). The CDR3 spans 14 residues. The ends were cut back, 7 bases at V and 8 bases at J, with 20 bases in the middle. Looked up from germline, CDR1 is LNHDA and CDR2 is SQIVND (reference sequence). CDR3 nucleotides: TGTGCCAGTAAAAGGAGACAGGAAGGACGCGGCTACACCTTC. This translates into CASKRRQEGRGYTF.

In this sample, this clonotype turned up a few times. The CDR3 sequence is CATTPVGGPSTEAFF. DNA of the CDR3: TGTGCCACCACACCCGTGGGGGGCCCGAGCACTGAAGCTTTCTTT. This chain joins TRBV6-5 and TRBJ1-1, with D possibly TRBD1 on 6 matching bases. Germline V gives CDR1 MNHEY, CDR2 SVGAGI. The length of the CDR3 is 15 residues. Trimming removed 10 bases from V and 4 bases from J, with 22 bases in between.

The rearrangement joins TRBV14 to TRBJ2-7, with 12 bases identical to TRBD2. This CDR3 has 14 amino acids. With V trimmed by 5 bases and J by 5 bases, 4 bases remained unmatched. Looked up from germline, CDR1 is SGHDN and CDR2 is FVKESK. CDR3 in amino acids: CASSLLAGGNEQYF. The CDR3 coding sequence is TGTGCCAGCAGCTTACTAGCGGGAGGCAACGAGCAGTACTTC.

A few counts support this clonotype. V is TRBV19 and J is TRBJ2-1, with D perhaps being TRBD1 or TRBD2 (5 bases each). The CDR3 totals 14 residues. CDR1 and CDR2 (germline): LNHDA, SQIVND (reference sequence). Trimming took off 6 bases at V and 0 bases at J, with 9 bases between the two ends. The chain's CDR3 is CASSRGRSYNEQFF. The CDR3 bases are TGTGCCAGTAGCCGGGGACGCTCCTACAATGAGCAGTTCTTC.

The V call is TRBV24-1, the J call TRBJ2-7, with 9 bases aligning to TRBD1. The CDR3 has 13 residues. Unmatched junction bases numbered 6, after V lost 9 bases and J lost 4 bases. CDR1 is KGHDR, CDR2 SFDVKD, per germline. CDR3 coding DNA: TGTGCCACCTCGGACAGGGGAAGGTACGAGCAGTACTTC. It specifies CATSDRGRYEQYF.

This chain links TRBV24-1 with TRBJ2-1; perhaps TRBD2 as D (6 bases). From germline, CDR1 is KGHDR and CDR2 SFDVKD. CDR3 length: 15 amino acids. The ends were cut back, 1 base at V and 4 bases at J, with 10 bases in the middle. CDR3 in DNA: TGTGCCACCAGTGATTTAGGCGGGGAGTACAATGAGCAGTTCTTC. This encodes CATSDLGGEYNEQFF.

This clonotype has just a few counts. V usage is TRBV4-3 and J usage is TRBJ2-1, with 12 bases that match TRBD2. The ends lost 2 bases at V and 6 bases at J; junction bases unmatched: 8. The CDR3 extends over 17 amino acids. Germline V CDR1 and CDR2: LGHNA, YSLEER. In nucleotides, the CDR3 is TGCGCCAGCAGCCAAAGGTCCGGGACTAGCGGGCTCAATGAGCAGTTCTTC. It is translated as CASSQRSGTSGLNEQFF.

This chain links TRBV6-5 with TRBJ2-2; D is possibly TRBD2 (6 bases). Germline values: CDR1 MNHEY, CDR2 SVGAGI. The germline V and J ends were trimmed by 5 bases and 7 bases, with 11 bases remaining between them. CDR3 size: 13 residues. CDR3 DNA: TGTGCCAGCAGTCCTTACGGGGGCGGGGAGCTGTTTTTT. Its protein product is CASSPYGGGELFF.